This passage covers 6 T cell receptor beta chains from one sample sequenced in a study of OX40 agonist ivuxolimab in advanced cancers. Repertoires were generated with immunoSEQ multiplex PCR, while TCRdb's copy carries only in-frame clones and drops some. This sample has 79,000 or so clones, with around 90% found just once. Sequenced material: CD4+ or CD8+ T cells sorted from blood, taken in a trial of the OX40 agonist ivuxolimab. These receptors all come from an adult with an advanced solid tumor such as melanoma, head and neck, liver or kidney cancer.

The genes are TRBV6-5 and TRBJ2-7, with TRBD2 as a possible D gene (5 bases). CDR1 is MNHEY, CDR2 SVGAGI, per germline. This CDR3 comprises 13 residues. The ends were cut back, 4 bases at V and 5 bases at J, with 12 bases in the middle. CDR3 in DNA: TGTGCCAGCAGTTCCGGGATCCTCCACGAGCAGTACTTC. Its protein is CASSSGILHEQYF.

This chain uses TRBV12-2 with TRBJ2-1; the D call TRBD2 from the table was never checked on the DNA. TRBV12-2 is annotated as a pseudogene. The CDR3 runs 23 residues. CDR3 sequence: CAGPHRDHPRGTSGSSYYNEQFF. In DNA, the CDR3 is TGTGCAGGCCCACACCGGGACCACCCTAGGGGGACTAGCGGGAGTTCGTACTACAATGAGCAGTTCTTC.

CDR3 nucleotides: TGTGCCAGCAGCCAAGATAAAGCGGGAAGTGGAGATACGCAGTATTTT. As protein: CASSQDKAGSGDTQYF. This sequence joins TRBV4-2 and TRBJ2-3, with TRBD2 matching over 7 bases. The CDR3 contains 16 residues. Unmatched junction bases numbered 8, after V lost 0 bases and J lost 5 bases. CDR1 is LGHNA, CDR2 YNFKEQ, per germline.

The CDR3 is CASSLSGSYTQYF. CDR3 DNA: TGTGCCAGCAGCTTGAGCGGAAGCTATACGCAGTATTTT. The chain has TRBV5-6 and TRBJ2-3, with a possible D match to TRBD2 (5 bases). This CDR3 comprises 13 residues. With 1 base removed from V and 7 bases from J, the gap between germline ends came to 10 bases. The germline CDR1 and CDR2 sequences are SGHDT and YYEEEE.

This CDR3 reads CASSQELAGVDTQYF. The CDR3 region has the DNA TGTGCCAGCAGCCAAGAACTAGCGGGAGTAGATACGCAGTATTTT. The gene calls are TRBV4-2 and TRBJ2-3; 11 positions match TRBD2. CDR1 LGHNA and CDR2 YNFKEQ come from the germline V gene. Losses at the gene ends were 0 bases for V and 5 bases for J; bases not matched to a gene: 1. The CDR3 extends over 15 amino acids.

The chain joins TRBV30 to TRBJ2-7; D not resolved. The length of the CDR3 is 12 residues. Per the germline V gene, CDR1 is GTSNPN and CDR2 is SVGIG (reference sequence). V was shortened by 0 bases and J by 3 bases, with 6 bases between the two germline ends. The CDR3 protein is CAWSVGSYEQYF. The CDR3 DNA sequence: TGTGCCTGGAGTGTGGGCAGCTACGAGCAGTACTTC. Filled out from reference TRBV30 and TRBJ2-7, the complete variable domain reads SQTIHQWPATLVQPVGSPLSLECTVEGTSNPNLYWYRQAAGRGLQLLFYSVGIGQISSEVPQNLSASRPQDRQFILSSKKLLLSDSGFYLCAWSVGSYEQYFGPGTRLTVT.